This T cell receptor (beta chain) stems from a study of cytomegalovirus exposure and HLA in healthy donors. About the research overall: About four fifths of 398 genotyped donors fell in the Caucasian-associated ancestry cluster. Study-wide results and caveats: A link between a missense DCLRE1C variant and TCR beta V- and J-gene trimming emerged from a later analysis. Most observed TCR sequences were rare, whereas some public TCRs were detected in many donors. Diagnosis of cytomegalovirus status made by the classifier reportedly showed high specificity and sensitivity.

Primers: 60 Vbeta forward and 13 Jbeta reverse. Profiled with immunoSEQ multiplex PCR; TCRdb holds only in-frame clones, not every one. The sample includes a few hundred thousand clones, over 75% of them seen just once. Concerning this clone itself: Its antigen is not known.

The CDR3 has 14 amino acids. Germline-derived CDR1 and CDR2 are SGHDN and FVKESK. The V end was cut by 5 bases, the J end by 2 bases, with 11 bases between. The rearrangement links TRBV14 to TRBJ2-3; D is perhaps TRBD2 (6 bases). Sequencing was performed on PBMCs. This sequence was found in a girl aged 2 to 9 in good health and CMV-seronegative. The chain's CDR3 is CASSISGPTDTQYF. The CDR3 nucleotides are TGTGCCAGCAGCATTAGCGGCCCCACAGATACGCAGTATTTT.